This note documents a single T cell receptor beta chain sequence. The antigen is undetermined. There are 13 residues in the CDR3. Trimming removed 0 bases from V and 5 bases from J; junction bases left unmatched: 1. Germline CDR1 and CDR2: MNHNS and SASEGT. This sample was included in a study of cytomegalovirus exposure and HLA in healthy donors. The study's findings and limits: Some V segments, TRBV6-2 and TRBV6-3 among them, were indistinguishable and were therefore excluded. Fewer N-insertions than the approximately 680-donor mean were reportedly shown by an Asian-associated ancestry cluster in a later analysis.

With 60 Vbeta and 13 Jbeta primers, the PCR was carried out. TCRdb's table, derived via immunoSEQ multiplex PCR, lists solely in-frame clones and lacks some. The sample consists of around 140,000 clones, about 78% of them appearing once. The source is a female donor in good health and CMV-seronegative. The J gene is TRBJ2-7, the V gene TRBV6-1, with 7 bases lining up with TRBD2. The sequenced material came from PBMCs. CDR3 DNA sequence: TGTGCCAGCAGTGAAGCGGGGAGGGACGAGCAGTACTTC. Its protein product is CASSEAGRDEQYF.